The 24 T cell receptor beta chains given below trace back to one sample, sequenced in a study of tumor-infiltrating lymphocytes in primary liver carcinoma. Between roughly 20 and 31 mg of unsorted bulk tissue served as the source from which RNA and DNA were co-extracted. Making TCR beta cDNA involved around 520 ng total RNA and a constant-region primer. What produced the TCR beta libraries was three nested multiplex PCR rounds using slightly modified ARM-PCR. Researchers ran the first two PCR rounds for roughly 10 cycles each with TRBV1-TRBV30 forward primers and a C-beta reverse primer. From the multiplex PCR reads, TCRdb called clonotypes with MiXCR, one entry per CDR3 protein. This sample yields tens of thousands of distinct CDR3 sequences, of which 70% to 80% are seen a single time; approximately 30% belongs to the top ten. The sequenced sample was liver tumor tissue from sampling region 3. Subset here: tumor region T3, left-lateral pole. These receptors all come from a man aged 40-49 years with primary liver carcinoma and hepatitis B virus infection.

In regard to this clonotype: This is likely a read error, given that the CDR3 carries no conserved phenylalanine or tryptophan at its end. This chain connects TRBV6-5 to TRBJ1-2, with D unresolved. The CDR3 loop spans 13 amino acids. From germline, CDR1 is MNHEY and CDR2 SVGAGI. The CDR3 coding sequence is TGTGCCAGCAGACTAGCGGCTAACTATGACTACACCTTA. Its protein product is CASRLAANYDYTL.

A word on this clonotype: Being one base from a much bigger clone, this may be a read error. The chain carries TRBV28 and TRBJ1-2; TRBD1 matches 7 bases. Germline loops: CDR1 MDHEN, CDR2 SYDVKM. The V segment lost 8 bases and the J segment 2 bases; nucleotides outside the gene matches: 5. The CDR3 contains 13 residues. The CDR3 region has the DNA TGTGCCAGCGGTGAGGGGGCAAACTATGGCTACACCTTC. Translated: CASGEGANYGYTF.

In this sample, this clonotype turned up a few times. A much bigger clone sits one base away, suggesting this may be a read error. The genes are TRBV29-1 and TRBJ2-2, with D unresolved. The CDR3 contains 11 residues. Germline CDR1 SQVTM, CDR2 ANQGSEA. CDR3: CSVQNTRELFF. The CDR3 DNA is TGCAGCGTCCAGAACACCCGGGAGCTGTTTTTT.

This chain joins TRBV29-1 and TRBJ2-5, with TRBD2 matching 13 bases. V gave up 6 bases and J gave up 4 bases; unmatched junction bases: 11. CDR1 and CDR2 from the germline V gene are SQVTM and ANQGSEA. The CDR3 is 16 amino acids. The chain's CDR3 is CSVTPGTSGKGETQYF. For the CDR3, the DNA is TGCAGCGTGACGCCAGGGACTAGCGGGAAAGGAGAGACCCAGTACTTC.

Note on this clonotype: Because it lacks the conserved phenylalanine or tryptophan at the end, this CDR3 is likely a read error. The V gene is TRBV4-1, the J gene TRBJ2-3; 14 bases map to TRBD2. The CDR3 spans 15 residues. Per germline, CDR1 MGHRA and CDR2 YSYEKL. With 6 bases clipped from V and 9 bases from J, the junction kept 8 bases outside the gene matches. CDR3 amino acids: CASSLTGTSGSTQYL. The CDR3 DNA is TGCGCCAGCAGTCTCACCGGGACTAGCGGGAGCACGCAGTATTTG.

The chain is built from TRBV20-1 and TRBJ2-7; D tentatively fits TRBD1 or TRBD2 (7 bases each). V lost 8 bases and J lost 5, with 40 bases in between. This CDR3 region has 20 residues. CDR1 is DFQATT, CDR2 SNEGSKA, per germline (reference sequence). The CDR3 region is CSTPTIWDSRLGAGNNEQYF. In nucleotides, the CDR3 is TGCAGTACTCCGACTATATGGGACAGTCGGCTTGGAGCGGGAAACAACGAGCAGTACTTC.

Remarks on this clonotype: The germline gene is not matched at one end of the junction; a read error may be the cause. The chain carries TRBV4-2 and TRBJ2-7; TRBD2 agrees at 9 bases. CDR1 LGHNA and CDR2 YNFKEQ come from the germline V gene. This CDR3 is 16 amino acids long. The CDR3 nucleotides are TGTGCCGGCAGCCAAGTCTCTAGCGGGAACTCCTACGAGCAGTACTTC. This encodes CAGSQVSSGNSYEQYF.

This clonotype has a single count. At one boundary the junction diverges from the germline segment, which might be a read error. The chain has TRBV14 and TRBJ1-4, with D tentatively TRBD1 (6 bases). Per germline, CDR1 SGHDN and CDR2 FVKESK. The CDR3 covers 17 residues. This CDR3 is CASSRSLGNRDFEKPFF. The CDR3 DNA reads as TGTGCCAGCAGCCGCTCGTTAGGGAACAGGGACTTTGAAAAACCGTTTTTT.

This clonotype was counted only a few times. The CDR3 does not end in the conserved phenylalanine or tryptophan, so this is likely a read error. The chain joins TRBV28 to TRBJ2-7; D remains ambiguous. V was shortened by 3 bases and J by 2 bases, with 5 bases between the two germline ends. CDR1 is MDHEN and CDR2 is SYDVKM in the germline V gene. This CDR3 comprises 12 residues. CDR3 nucleotides: TGTGCCAGCAGTTTCCGGGCCTACGAGCAGTACTCC. Translation: CASSFRAYEQYS.

The chain joins TRBV19 to TRBJ2-4; D call uncertain. The V and J ends lost 3 bases and 2 bases respectively, with 11 bases between them. The CDR3 sequence is 15 residues long. Germline lookup yields CDR1 LNHDA and CDR2 SQIVND (reference sequence). The CDR3 DNA is TGTGCCAGTAGTATCTACAGAGGACCCAAAAACATTCAGTACTTC. This gives the protein CASSIYRGPKNIQYF.

The chain recombines TRBV4-1 with TRBJ2-1; the D gene could be TRBD1 or TRBD2 (5 bases each). The germline V gene has CDR1 MGHRA and CDR2 YSYEKL. The germline V and J ends were trimmed by 10 bases and 10 bases, with 26 bases remaining between them. This CDR3 comprises 15 residues. The CDR3 DNA follows: TGCGCCAACAGGCAAGTCTCTAGCAGCTCAGGGGAGCAGTTCTTC. Protein sequence: CANRQVSSSSGEQFF.

This clonotype was seen once. The junction departs from germline at one end; a sequencing error may be responsible. The chain is built from TRBV5-1 and TRBJ2-3, with TRBD2 matching 10 bases. CDR3 length: 16 amino acids. Germline assignment: CDR1 SGHRS and CDR2 YFSETQ. The CDR3 DNA sequence: TGCACCAGCAGCCCAGGACTAGCGGATTTGGGCGACACGCAGTATTTT. This codes for CTSSPGLADLGDTQYF.

Points on this clonotype: This likely comes from a read error, as the CDR3 has no conserved phenylalanine or tryptophan at its end. This chain links TRBV4-1 with TRBJ2-1; 8 nucleotides line up with TRBD2. The CDR3 extends over 16 amino acids. Germline V lookup: CDR1 MGHRA, CDR2 YSYEKL. CDR3 amino acids: CVSSQGSREGRGEQFS. The CDR3 DNA is TGCGTCAGCAGCCAAGGTTCCCGGGAGGGCCGAGGTGAGCAGTTCTCA.

The chain employs TRBV29-1 and TRBJ2-3; D call uncertain. From germline, CDR1 is SQVTM and CDR2 ANQGSEA. V lost 0 bases, J lost 4 bases, and 11 bases lay in between. The CDR3 spans 14 residues. DNA of the CDR3: TGCAGCGTTGAAGACGCCTCTAATGCAGATACGCAGTATTTT. Amino acids: CSVEDASNADTQYF.

This clonotype was detected ten times or more. The rearrangement uses TRBV14 and TRBJ2-1; possible D gene TRBD2, 6 bases. This CDR3 spans 17 amino acids. Trimming left V 2 bases short and J 5 bases short, with 19 bases between. Per germline, CDR1 SGHDN and CDR2 FVKESK. CDR3 in amino acids: CASSQSGLRRRHNEQFF. CDR3 nucleotide sequence: TGTGCCAGCAGCCAATCGGGACTGCGCCGGCGGCACAATGAGCAGTTCTTC.

With regard to this clonotype: A much larger clone differs from this one at a single base, so this may be a read error. The chain recombines TRBV7-9 with TRBJ2-3; 7 nucleotides line up with TRBD2. There are 14 residues in the CDR3. The germline V gene has CDR1 SEHNR and CDR2 FQNEAQ (reference sequence). CDR3 nucleotide sequence: TGTGCCAGCAGCTTCGGGCGGGAGATAGATACGCGGTATTTT. Translated: CASSFGREIDTRYF.

As regards this clonotype: This is likely a read error, given that the CDR3 carries no conserved phenylalanine or tryptophan at its end. Because the CDR3's place on the DNA is in doubt, the DNA is left out and the CDR3 is given as listed by TCRdb. The chain couples TRBV11-2 to TRBJ2-6; TRBD2 was called by the table and not checked on the DNA. The CDR3 is 16 amino acids long, termini counted. Looked up from germline, CDR1 is SGHAT and CDR2 is FQNNGV. Here the CDR3 reads CASSLSRGRGANILTS.

In the case of this clonotype: One end of the junction does not line up with germline, which may come from a read error. V is TRBV6-6 and J is TRBJ1-2; D is undetermined. CDR1 is MNHNY, CDR2 SVGAGI, per germline (reference sequence). The CDR3 is 12 residues long. CDR3 in amino acids: CVNSDGFYDYTF. The DNA for the CDR3 is TGTGTCAACAGTGACGGTTTCTATGACTACACCTTC.

On this clonotype: Germline is not matched at one junction end, which may reflect a read error. J is TRBJ1-4 and V is TRBV10-2; D perhaps matches TRBD1 (5 bases). The CDR3 length is 14 residues. Germline assignment: CDR1 WSHSY and CDR2 SAAADI. The DNA of the CDR3 is TGCGTCAGCAGTGAGACAGCAACTAATGAAAAACCTTTTTTT. Translating it yields CVSSETATNEKPFF.

About this clonotype itself: An end of the junction does not agree with germline; a read error may underlie this. The chain carries TRBV6-5 and TRBJ2-2; the D call may be TRBD1 or TRBD2 (5 bases each). The CDR3 spans 16 residues. Per germline, CDR1 MNHEY and CDR2 SVGAGI. The CDR3 protein is CASSKLSRTNTGELSF. The DNA for the CDR3 is TGTGCCAGCAGTAAACTTAGCAGGACAAACACCGGGGAGCTGTCTTTT.

This clonotype has only a few counts. This chain connects TRBV11-2 to TRBJ2-2; the D gene is possibly TRBD1 (6 bases). V lost 1 base to trimming and J lost 6 bases, with 18 bases between them. CDR3 length equals 17 residues. Germline values: CDR1 SGHAT, CDR2 FQNNGV. As DNA, the CDR3 is TGTGCCAGCAGCTTAGTTCAGACGTACCCAGGGGCCGGGGAGCTGTTTTTT. Amino acid sequence: CASSLVQTYPGAGELFF.

V gene TRBV11-2 combines with J gene TRBJ2-1; TRBD1 is a possible D gene (5 bases). The CDR3 is made up of 14 amino acids. CDR1 is SGHAT and CDR2 is FQNNGV in the germline V gene. The CDR3 spells CACSNQQGHNEQFF. As DNA, the CDR3 is TGTGCATGCTCCAACCAGCAGGGCCACAATGAGCAGTTCTTC.

On this clonotype itself: A read error may produce the germline difference seen at one junction end. J is TRBJ2-2 and V is TRBV2; the match to TRBD2 covers 13 bases. Germline CDR1 and CDR2: SNHLY and FYNNEI. This CDR3 region has 17 residues. Here the CDR3 reads CVSSRTSGSANTGELFF. Here the CDR3 DNA reads TGTGTCAGCAGTAGGACTAGCGGGAGCGCGAACACCGGGGAGCTGTTTTTT. Full variable domain (remainder filled in from reference TRBV2 and TRBJ2-2): EPEVTQTPSHQVTQMGQEVILRCVPISNHLYFYWYRQILGQKVEFLVSFYNNEISEKSEIFDDQFSVERPDGSNFTLKIRSTKLEDSAMYFCVSSRTSGSANTGELFFGEGSRLTVL.

This clonotype occurred once. As the CDR3 is not closed by the conserved phenylalanine or tryptophan, this likely results from a read error. The V call is TRBV10-2, the J call TRBJ1-6; D uncertain. Germline CDR1 is WSHSY and CDR2 is SAAADI. The CDR3 spans 15 residues. CDR3 sequence reads: CASIESTSTNSPLHL. The DNA of the CDR3 is TGCGCCAGCATTGAGTCGACGAGCACAAATTCACCCCTCCACTTG.